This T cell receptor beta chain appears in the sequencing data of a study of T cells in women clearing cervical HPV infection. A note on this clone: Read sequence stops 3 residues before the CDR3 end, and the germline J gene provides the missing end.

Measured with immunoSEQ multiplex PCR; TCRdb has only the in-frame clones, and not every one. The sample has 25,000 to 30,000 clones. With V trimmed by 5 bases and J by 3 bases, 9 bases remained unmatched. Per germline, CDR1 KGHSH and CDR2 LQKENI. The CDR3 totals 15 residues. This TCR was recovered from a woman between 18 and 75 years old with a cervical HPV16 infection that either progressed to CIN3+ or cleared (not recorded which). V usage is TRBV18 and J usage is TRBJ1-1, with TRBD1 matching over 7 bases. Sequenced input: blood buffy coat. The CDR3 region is CASSSRQGLYTEAFF. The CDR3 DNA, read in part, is TGTGCCAGCTCATCTCGACAGGGTTTGTACACTGAA.